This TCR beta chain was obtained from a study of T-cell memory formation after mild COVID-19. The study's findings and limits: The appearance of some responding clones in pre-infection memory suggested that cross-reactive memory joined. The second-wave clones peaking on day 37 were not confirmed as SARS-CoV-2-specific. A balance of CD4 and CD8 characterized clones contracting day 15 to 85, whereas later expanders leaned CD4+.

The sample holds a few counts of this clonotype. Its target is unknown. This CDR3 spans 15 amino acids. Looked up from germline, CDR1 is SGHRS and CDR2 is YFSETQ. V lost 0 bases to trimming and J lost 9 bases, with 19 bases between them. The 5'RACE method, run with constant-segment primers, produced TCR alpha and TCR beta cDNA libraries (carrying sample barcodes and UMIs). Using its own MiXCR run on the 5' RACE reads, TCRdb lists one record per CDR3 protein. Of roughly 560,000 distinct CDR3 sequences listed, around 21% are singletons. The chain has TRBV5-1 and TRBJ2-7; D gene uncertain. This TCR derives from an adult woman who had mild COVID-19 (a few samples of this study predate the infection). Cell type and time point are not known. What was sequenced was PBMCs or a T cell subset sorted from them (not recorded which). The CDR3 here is CASSLGGSHPKTQYF. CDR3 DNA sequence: TGCGCCAGCAGCTTGGGCGGCAGTCACCCGAAAACGCAGTACTTC.